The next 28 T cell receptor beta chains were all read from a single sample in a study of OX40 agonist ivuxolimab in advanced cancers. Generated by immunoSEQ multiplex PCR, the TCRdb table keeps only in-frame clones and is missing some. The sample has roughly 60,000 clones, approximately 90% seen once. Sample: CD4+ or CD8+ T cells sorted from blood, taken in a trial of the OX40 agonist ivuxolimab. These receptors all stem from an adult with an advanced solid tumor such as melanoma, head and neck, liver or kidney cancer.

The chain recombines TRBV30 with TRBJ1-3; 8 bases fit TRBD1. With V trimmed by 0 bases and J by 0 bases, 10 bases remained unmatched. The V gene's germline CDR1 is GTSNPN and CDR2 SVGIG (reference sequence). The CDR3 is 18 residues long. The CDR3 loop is CAWSVGGTGFSSGNTIYF. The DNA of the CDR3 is TGTGCCTGGAGTGTGGGTGGGACAGGTTTTAGCTCTGGAAACACCATATATTTT.

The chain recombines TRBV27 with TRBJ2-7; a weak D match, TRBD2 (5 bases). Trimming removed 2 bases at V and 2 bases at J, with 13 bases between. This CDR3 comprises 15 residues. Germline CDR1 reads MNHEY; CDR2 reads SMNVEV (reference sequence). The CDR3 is CASSLGYGVTYEQYF. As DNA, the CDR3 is TGTGCCAGCAGTTTAGGGTACGGGGTGACCTACGAGCAGTACTTC.

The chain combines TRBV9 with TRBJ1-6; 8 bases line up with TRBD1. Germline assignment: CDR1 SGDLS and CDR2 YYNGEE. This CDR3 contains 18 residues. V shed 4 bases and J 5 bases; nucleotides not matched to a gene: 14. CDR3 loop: CASSSRRTGIGDNSPLHF. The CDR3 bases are TGTGCCAGCAGCTCCCGCAGGACAGGGATTGGCGATAATTCACCCCTCCACTTT. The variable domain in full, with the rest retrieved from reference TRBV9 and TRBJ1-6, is DSGVTQTPKHLITATGQRVTLRCSPRSGDLSVYWYQQSLDQGLQFLIQYYNGEERAKGNILERFSAQQFPDLHSELNLSSLELGDSALYFCASSSRRTGIGDNSPLHFGNGTRLTVT.

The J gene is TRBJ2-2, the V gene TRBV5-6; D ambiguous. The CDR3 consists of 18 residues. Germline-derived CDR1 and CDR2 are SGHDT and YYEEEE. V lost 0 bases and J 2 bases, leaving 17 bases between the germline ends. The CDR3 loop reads CASSLELVWQGNTGELFF. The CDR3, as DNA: TGTGCCAGCAGCTTGGAACTGGTTTGGCAAGGAAACACCGGGGAGCTGTTTTTT.

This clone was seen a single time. In DNA form, the CDR3 reads TGTGCCAGCAGTTATGTTAACTATCCCGGGACAGGGGCGCAGTACTTC. Protein product: CASSYVNYPGTGAQYF. V and J are TRBV27 and TRBJ2-7, with 10 bases aligning to TRBD1. CDR1 and CDR2 (germline): MNHEY, SMNVEV (reference sequence). The trim removed 4 bases at V and 9 bases at J, leaving 15 bases unmatched. The CDR3 totals 16 residues.

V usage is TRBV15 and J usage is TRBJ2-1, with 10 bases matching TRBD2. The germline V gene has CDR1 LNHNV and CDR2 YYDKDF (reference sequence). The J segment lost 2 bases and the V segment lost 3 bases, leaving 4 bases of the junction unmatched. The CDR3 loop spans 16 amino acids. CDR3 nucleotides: TGTGCCACCAGCAGCCCCGGACTAGCGGCCTACAATGAGCAGTTCTTC. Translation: CATSSPGLAAYNEQFF.

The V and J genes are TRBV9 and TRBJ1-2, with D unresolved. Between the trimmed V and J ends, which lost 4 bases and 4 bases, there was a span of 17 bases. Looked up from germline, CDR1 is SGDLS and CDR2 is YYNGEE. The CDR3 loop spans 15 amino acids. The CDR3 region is CASSPRPRGSYGYTF. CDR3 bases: TGTGCCAGCAGCCCCCGCCCCCGCGGCAGCTATGGCTACACCTTC.

CDR3 protein: CASSYSGTSTDTQYF. The DNA for the CDR3 is TGTGCCAGCAGTTACTCAGGGACTAGCACAGATACGCAGTATTTT. The genes are TRBV6-5 and TRBJ2-3; tentative D call: TRBD2 (6 bases). The CDR3 extends over 15 amino acids. Germline values: CDR1 MNHEY, CDR2 SVGAGI. Trimming cost V 0 bases and J 0 bases, with 7 bases left between them.

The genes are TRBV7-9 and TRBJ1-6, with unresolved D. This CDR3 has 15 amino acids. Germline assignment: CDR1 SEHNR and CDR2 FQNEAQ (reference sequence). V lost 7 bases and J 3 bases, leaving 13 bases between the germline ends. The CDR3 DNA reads TGTGCCAGCACTCAGGACGGACTCTATAATTCACCCCTCCACTTT. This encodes CASTQDGLYNSPLHF.

For the CDR3, the DNA is TGTGCCAGCAGTTTAGGACTAGTGGGAGGCGCAGATACGCAGTATTTT. Protein sequence: CASSLGLVGGADTQYF. J is TRBJ2-3 and V is TRBV27; 7 nucleotides align to TRBD2. Germline CDR1 and CDR2: MNHEY and SMNVEV (reference sequence). Trimming at V came to 2 bases and at J to 4 bases, leaving 9 bases not matched to a gene. The CDR3 has 16 residues.

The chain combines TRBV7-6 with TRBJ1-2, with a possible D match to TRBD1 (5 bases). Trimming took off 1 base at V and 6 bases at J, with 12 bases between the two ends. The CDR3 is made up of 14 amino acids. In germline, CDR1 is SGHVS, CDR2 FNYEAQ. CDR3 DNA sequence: TGTGCCAGCAGCTTAGATTTCCAGGGACATGGCTACACCTTC. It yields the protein CASSLDFQGHGYTF.

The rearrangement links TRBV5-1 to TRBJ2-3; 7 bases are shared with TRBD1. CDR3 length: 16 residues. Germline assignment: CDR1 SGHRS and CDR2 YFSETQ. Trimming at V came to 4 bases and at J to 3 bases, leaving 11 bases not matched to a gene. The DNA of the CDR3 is TGCGCCAGCAGCACCGGGACAGACCCGGGGACAGATACGCAGTATTTT. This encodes CASSTGTDPGTDTQYF.

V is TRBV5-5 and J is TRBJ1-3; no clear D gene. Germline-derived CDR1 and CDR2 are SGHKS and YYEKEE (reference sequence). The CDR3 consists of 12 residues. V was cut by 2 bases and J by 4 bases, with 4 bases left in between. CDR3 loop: CASSLQGNTIYF. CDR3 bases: TGTGCCAGCAGCTTACAGGGAAACACCATATATTTT.

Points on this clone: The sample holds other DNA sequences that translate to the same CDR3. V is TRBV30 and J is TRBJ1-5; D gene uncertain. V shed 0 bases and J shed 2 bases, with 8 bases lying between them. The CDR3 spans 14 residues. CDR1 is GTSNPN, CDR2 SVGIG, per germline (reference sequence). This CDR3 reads CAWSVLEGNQPQHF. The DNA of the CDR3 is TGTGCCTGGAGTGTACTCGAGGGCAATCAGCCCCAGCATTTT.

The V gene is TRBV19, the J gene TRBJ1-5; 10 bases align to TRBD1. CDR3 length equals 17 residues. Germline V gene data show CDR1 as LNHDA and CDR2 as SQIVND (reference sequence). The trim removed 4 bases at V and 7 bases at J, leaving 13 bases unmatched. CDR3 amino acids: CASSTDPRQGAHQPQHF. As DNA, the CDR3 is TGTGCCAGTAGTACTGACCCACGACAGGGGGCCCACCAGCCCCAGCATTTT.

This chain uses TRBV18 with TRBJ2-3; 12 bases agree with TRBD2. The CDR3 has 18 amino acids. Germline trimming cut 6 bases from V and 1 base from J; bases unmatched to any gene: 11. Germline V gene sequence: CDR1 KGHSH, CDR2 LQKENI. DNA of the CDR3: TGTGCCAGCTCTCCCCAACTAGCGGGAGGAGGAGGCACAGATACGCAGTATTTT. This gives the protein CASSPQLAGGGGTDTQYF.

CDR3 DNA sequence: TGTGCCAGCAGCTTAGCGTTGAAGAATGAGCAGTTCTTC. This gives the protein CASSLALKNEQFF. The chain joins TRBV7-7 to TRBJ2-1, with D unclear. Deletions cut 0 bases from V and 7 bases from J, with 7 bases between. CDR3 length equals 13 residues. Germline V CDR1 and CDR2: SSHAT, FNYEAQ (reference sequence).

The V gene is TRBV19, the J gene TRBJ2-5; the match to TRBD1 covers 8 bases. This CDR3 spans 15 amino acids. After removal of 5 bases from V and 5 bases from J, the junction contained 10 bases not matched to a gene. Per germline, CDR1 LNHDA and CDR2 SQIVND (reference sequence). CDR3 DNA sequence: TGTGCCAGTAGTCTCCTGCAGGGGGCGGTGGAGACCCAGTACTTC. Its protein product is CASSLLQGAVETQYF.

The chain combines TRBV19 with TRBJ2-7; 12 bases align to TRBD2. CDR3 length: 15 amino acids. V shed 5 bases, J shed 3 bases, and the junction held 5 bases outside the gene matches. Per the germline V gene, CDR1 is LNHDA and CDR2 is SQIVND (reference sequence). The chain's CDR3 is CASSLRTSGNYEQYF. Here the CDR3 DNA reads TGTGCCAGTAGTCTACGGACTAGCGGGAACTACGAGCAGTACTTC.

The CDR3 loop reads CASSYSSTGGQETQYF. CDR3 DNA: TGTGCCAGCAGTTACTCGAGCACGGGGGGTCAAGAGACCCAGTACTTC. The gene calls are TRBV6-5 and TRBJ2-5, with 7 bases fitting TRBD2. The CDR3 loop spans 16 amino acids. Germline values: CDR1 MNHEY, CDR2 SVGAGI. V trimming: 0 bases; J trimming: 2 bases; junction bases outside the gene matches: 6.

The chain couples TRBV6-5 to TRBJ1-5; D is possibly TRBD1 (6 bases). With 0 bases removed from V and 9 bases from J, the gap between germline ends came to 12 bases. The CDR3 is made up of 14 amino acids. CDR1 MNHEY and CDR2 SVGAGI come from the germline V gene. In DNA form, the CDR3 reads TGTGCCAGCAGTTACTCCGAGGGGGGGCGGCCCCAGCATTTT. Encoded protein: CASSYSEGGRPQHF.

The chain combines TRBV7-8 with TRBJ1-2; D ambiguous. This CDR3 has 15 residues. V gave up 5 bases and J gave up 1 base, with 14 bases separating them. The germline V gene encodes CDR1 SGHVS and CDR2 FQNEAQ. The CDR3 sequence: CASSLTGDNNYGYTF. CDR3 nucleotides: TGTGCCAGCAGCCTGACGGGAGACAATAACTATGGCTACACCTTC.

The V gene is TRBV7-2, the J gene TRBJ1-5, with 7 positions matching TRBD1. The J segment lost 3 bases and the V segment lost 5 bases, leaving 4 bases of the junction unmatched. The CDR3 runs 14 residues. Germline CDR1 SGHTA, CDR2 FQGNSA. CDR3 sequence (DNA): TGTGCCAGCAGCCCAGGGACAGCCAATCAGCCCCAGCATTTT. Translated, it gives CASSPGTANQPQHF.

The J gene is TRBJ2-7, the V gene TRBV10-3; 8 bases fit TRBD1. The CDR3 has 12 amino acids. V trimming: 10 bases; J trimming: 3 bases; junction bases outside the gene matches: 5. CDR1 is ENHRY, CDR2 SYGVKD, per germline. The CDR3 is CASEDRDYEQYF. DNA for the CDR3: TGTGCCAGCGAGGACAGGGACTACGAGCAGTACTTC.

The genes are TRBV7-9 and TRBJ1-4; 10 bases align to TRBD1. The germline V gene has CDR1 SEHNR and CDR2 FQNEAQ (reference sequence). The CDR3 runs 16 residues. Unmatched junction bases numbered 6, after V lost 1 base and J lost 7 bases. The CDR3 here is CASSLGTGGFGEKLFF. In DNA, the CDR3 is TGTGCCAGCAGCTTAGGGACAGGGGGTTTCGGTGAAAAACTGTTTTTT.

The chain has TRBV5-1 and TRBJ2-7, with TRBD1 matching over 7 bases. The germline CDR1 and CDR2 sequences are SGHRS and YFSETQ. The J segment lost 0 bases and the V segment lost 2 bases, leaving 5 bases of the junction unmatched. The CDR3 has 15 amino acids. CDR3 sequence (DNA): TGCGCCAGCAGCTTCAGGACAGGCAACTCCTACGAGCAGTACTTC. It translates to CASSFRTGNSYEQYF.

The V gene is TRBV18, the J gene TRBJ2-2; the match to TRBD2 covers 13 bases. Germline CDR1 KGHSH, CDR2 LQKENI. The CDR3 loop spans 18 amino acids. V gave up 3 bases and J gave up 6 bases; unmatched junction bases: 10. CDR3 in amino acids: CASSPLGGTSGMAGELFF. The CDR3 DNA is TGTGCCAGCTCACCCCTCGGAGGGACTAGCGGGATGGCCGGGGAGCTGTTTTTT. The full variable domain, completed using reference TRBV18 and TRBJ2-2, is NAGVMQNPRHLVRRRGQEARLRCSPMKGHSHVYWYRQLPEEGLKFMVYLQKENIIDESGMPKERFSAEFPKEGPSILRIQQVVRGDSAAYFCASSPLGGTSGMAGELFFGEGSRLTVL.

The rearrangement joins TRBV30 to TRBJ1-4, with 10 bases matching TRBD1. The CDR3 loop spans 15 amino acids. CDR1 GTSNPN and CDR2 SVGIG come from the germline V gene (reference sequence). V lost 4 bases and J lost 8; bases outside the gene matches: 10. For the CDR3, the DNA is TGTGCCTGGAAGGGGATCGGGACAGGGGAGGAAAAACTGTTTTTT. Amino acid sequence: CAWKGIGTGEEKLFF.